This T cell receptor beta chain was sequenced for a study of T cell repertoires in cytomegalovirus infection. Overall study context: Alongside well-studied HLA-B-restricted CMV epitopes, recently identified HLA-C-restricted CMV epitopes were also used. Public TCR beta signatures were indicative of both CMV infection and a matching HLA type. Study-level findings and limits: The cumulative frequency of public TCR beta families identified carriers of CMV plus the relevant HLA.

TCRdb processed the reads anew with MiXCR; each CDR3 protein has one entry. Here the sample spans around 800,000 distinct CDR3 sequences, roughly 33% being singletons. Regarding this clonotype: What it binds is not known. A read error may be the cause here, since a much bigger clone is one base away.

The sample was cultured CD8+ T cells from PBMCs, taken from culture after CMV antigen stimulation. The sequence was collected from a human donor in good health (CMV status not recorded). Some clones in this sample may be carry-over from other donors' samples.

The CDR3 reads CASNSPGGVSYNEQFF. The DNA of the CDR3 is TGTGCCAGCAACTCCCCCGGGGGAGTCTCCTACAATGAGCAGTTCTTC. The chain has TRBV7-2 and TRBJ2-1; the D gene is possibly TRBD2 (6 bases). From germline, CDR1 is SGHTA and CDR2 FQGNSA. The CDR3 has 16 amino acids. V shed 7 bases and J shed 0 bases, with 16 bases lying between them.